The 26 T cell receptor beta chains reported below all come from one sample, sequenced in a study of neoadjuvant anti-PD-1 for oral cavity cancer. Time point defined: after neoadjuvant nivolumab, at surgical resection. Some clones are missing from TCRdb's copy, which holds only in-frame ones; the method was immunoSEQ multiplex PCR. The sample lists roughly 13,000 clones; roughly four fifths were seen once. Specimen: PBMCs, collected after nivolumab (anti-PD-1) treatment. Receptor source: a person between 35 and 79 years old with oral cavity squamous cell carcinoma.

The DNA for the CDR3 is TGTGCCAGTAGTATAGGTACAGGGGGTAGTTTAGATACGCAGTATTTT. Its translation is CASSIGTGGSLDTQYF. This chain uses TRBV19 with TRBJ2-3, with 8 bases that match TRBD1. Germline loops: CDR1 LNHDA, CDR2 SQIVND (reference sequence). The CDR3 runs to 16 residues. With 1 base clipped from V and 5 bases from J, the junction kept 8 bases outside the gene matches.

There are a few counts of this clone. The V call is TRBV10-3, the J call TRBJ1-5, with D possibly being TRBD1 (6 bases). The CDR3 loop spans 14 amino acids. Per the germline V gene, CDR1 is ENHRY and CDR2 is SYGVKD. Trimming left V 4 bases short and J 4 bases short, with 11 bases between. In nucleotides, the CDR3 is TGTGCCATCAGTGGGGGGACAAGAAATCAGCCCCAGCATTTT. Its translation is CAISGGTRNQPQHF.

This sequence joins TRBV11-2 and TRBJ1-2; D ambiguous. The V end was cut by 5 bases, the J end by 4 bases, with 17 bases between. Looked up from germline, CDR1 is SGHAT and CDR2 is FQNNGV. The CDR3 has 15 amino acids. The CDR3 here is CASSPSVFDSYGYTF. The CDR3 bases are TGTGCCAGCAGCCCCTCCGTTTTTGATTCCTATGGCTACACCTTC.

The CDR3 reads CASSEAGGHRQPQHF. CDR3 DNA: TGTGCCAGCAGTGAAGCAGGGGGCCACAGGCAGCCCCAGCATTTT. The rearrangement links TRBV6-1 to TRBJ1-5, with 7 bases fitting TRBD1. This CDR3 region has 15 residues. Germline-derived CDR1 and CDR2 are MNHNS and SASEGT. Trimming took 0 bases from V and 7 from J; bases not matched to a gene: 6.

The CDR3 DNA sequence: TGTGCCAGCAGTTCGGGTCCCTACTATGGCTACACCTTC. Its protein product is CASSSGPYYGYTF. This rearrangement joins TRBV6-5 to TRBJ1-2; unclear D gene. The CDR3 extends over 13 amino acids. Between the trimmed V and J ends, which lost 4 bases and 3 bases, there was a span of 9 bases. CDR1 is MNHEY, CDR2 SVGAGI, per germline.

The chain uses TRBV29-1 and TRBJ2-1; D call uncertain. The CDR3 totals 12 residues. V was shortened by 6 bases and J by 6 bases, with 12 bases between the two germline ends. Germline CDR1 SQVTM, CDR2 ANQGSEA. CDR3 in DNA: TGCAGCGTGAGTTCTAGTAGCAATGAGCAGTTCTTC. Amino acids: CSVSSSSNEQFF.

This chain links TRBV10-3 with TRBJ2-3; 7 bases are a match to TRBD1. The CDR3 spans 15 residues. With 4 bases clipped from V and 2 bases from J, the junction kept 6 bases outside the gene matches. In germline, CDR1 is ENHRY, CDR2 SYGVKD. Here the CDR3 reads CAISARGRNTDTQYF. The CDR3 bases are TGTGCCATCAGTGCTAGGGGGCGTAACACAGATACGCAGTATTTT.

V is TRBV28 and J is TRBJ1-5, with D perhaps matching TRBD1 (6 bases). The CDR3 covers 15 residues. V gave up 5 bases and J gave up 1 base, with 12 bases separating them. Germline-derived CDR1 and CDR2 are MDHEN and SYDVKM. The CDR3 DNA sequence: TGTGCCAGCAGTCCCGACAGGCAGAGCAATCAGCCCCAGCATTTT. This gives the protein CASSPDRQSNQPQHF.

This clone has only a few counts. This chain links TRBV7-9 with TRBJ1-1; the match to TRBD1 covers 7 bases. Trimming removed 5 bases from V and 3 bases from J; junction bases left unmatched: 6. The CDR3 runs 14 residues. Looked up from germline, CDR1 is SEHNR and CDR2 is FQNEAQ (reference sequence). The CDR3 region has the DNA TGTGCCAGCAGCACATCAGGGGGAGACACTGAAGCTTTCTTT. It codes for CASSTSGGDTEAFF.

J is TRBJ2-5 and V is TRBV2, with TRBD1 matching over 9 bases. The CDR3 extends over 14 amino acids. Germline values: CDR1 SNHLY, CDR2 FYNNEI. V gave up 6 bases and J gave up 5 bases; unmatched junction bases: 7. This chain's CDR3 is CASRGDRERETQYF. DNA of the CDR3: TGTGCCAGCAGAGGGGACAGGGAGCGGGAGACCCAGTACTTC.

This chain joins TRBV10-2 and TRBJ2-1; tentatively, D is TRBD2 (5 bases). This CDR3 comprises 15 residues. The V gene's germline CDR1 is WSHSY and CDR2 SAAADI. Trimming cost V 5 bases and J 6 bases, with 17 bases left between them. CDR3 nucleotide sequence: TGCGCCAGCAGTACTAGATGGGGTATGACCAATGAGCAGTTCTTC. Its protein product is CASSTRWGMTNEQFF.

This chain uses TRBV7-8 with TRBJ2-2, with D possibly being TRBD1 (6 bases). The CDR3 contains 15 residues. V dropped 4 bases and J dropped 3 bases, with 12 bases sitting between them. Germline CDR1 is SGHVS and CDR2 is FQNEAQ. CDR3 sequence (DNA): TGTGCCAGCAGCTGGGGGTCAGGGGACACCGGGGAGCTGTTTTTT. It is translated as CASSWGSGDTGELFF.

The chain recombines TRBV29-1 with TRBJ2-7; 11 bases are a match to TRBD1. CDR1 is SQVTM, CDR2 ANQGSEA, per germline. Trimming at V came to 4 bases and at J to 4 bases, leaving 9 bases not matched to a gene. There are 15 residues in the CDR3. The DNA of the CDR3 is TGCAGCGTTGTATATGCCGGACAGGGGGCTTACGAGCAGTACTTC. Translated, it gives CSVVYAGQGAYEQYF.

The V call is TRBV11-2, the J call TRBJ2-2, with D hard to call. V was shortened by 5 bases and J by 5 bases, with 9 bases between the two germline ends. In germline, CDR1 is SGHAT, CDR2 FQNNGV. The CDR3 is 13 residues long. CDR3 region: CASSAIGTGELFF. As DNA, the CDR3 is TGTGCCAGCAGCGCGATAGGGACCGGGGAGCTGTTTTTT.

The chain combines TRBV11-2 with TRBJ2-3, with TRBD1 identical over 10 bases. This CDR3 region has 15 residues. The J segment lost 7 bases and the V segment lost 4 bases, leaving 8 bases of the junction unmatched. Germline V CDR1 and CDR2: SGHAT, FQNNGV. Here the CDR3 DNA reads TGTGCCAGCAGCTCAAACCGGGACAGGGGATATACGCAGTATTTT. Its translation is CASSSNRDRGYTQYF.

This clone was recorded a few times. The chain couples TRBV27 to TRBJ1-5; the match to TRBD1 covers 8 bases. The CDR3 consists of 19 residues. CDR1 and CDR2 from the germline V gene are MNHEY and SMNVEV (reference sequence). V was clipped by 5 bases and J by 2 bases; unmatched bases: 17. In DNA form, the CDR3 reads TGTGCCAGCAGTCCAAAGGACAGGGCCCGGGGGGAGGGCAATCAGCCCCAGCATTTT. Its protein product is CASSPKDRARGEGNQPQHF.

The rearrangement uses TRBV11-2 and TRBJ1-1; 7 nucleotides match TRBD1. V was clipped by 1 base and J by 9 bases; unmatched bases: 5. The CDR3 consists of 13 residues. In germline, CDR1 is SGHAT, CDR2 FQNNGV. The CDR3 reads CASSLVDREQAFF. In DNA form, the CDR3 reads TGTGCCAGCAGCTTAGTAGACAGGGAACAAGCTTTCTTT.

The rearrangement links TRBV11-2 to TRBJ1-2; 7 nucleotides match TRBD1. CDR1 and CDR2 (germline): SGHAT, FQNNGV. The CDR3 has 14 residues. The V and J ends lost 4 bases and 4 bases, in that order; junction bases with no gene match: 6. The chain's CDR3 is CASSSGDSLYGYTF. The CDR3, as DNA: TGTGCCAGCAGCTCCGGGGACAGTCTCTATGGCTACACCTTC.

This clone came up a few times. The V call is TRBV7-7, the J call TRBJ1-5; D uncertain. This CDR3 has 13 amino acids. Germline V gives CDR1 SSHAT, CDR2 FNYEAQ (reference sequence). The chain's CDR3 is CASAKGPAQPQHF. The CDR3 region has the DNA TGTGCTAGCGCAAAAGGGCCGGCTCAGCCCCAGCATTTT.

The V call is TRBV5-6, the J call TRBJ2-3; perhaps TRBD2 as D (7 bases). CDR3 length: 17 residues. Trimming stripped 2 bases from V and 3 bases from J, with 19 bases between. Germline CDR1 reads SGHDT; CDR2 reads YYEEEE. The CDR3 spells CASSFTRGAMRTDTQYF. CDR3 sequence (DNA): TGTGCCAGCAGCTTCACCCGGGGGGCTATGAGGACAGATACGCAGTATTTT.

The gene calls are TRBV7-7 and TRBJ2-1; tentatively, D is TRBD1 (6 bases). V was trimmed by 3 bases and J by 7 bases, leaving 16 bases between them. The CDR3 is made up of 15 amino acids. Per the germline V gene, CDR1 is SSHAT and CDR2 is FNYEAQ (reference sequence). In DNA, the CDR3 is TGTGCCAGCAGCTTGTATGGGGGCGCAGGGAATGAGCAGTTCTTC. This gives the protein CASSLYGGAGNEQFF. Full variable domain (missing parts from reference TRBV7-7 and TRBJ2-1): GAGVSQSPRYKVTKRGQDVTLRCDPISSHATLYWYQQALGQGPEFLTYFNYEAQPDKSGLPSDRFSAERPEGSISTLTIQRTEQRDSAMYRCASSLYGGAGNEQFFGPGTRLTVL.

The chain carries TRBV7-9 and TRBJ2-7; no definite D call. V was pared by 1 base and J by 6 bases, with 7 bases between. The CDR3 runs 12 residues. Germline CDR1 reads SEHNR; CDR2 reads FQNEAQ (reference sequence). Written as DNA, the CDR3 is TGTGCCAGCAGCTTAGGTCGGCCCGAGCAGTACTTC. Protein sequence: CASSLGRPEQYF.

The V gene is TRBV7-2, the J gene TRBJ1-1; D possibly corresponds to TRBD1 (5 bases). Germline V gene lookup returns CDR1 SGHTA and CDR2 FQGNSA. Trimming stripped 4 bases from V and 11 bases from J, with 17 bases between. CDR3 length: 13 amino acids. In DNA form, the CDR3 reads TGTGCCAGCAGCTCCATTGAGGGGCTTGACGCTTTCTTT. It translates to CASSSIEGLDAFF.

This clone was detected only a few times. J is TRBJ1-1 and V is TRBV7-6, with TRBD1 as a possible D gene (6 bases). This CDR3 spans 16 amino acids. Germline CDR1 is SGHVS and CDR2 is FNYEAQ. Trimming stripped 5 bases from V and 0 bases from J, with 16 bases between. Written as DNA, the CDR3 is TGTGCCAGCAGCCCGACAGGTACGCTAATGAACACTGAAGCTTTCTTT. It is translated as CASSPTGTLMNTEAFF.

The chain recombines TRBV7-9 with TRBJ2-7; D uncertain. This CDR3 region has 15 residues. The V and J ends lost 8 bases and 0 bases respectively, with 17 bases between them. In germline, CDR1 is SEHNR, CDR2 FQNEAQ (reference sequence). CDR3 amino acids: CASASGQAPSYEQYF. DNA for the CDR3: TGTGCCAGCGCTTCCGGCCAGGCCCCCTCCTACGAGCAGTACTTC.

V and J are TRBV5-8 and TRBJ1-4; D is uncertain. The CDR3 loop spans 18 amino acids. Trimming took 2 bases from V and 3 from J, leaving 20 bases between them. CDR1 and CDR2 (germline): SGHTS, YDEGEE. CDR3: CASSLRRSWVVPNEKLFF. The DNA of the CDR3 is TGTGCCAGCAGCTTAAGAAGATCCTGGGTCGTGCCTAATGAAAAACTGTTTTTT.